A single T cell receptor beta chain is shown here with its context. Produced via immunoSEQ multiplex PCR; TCRdb's table is partial and in-frame only. Of around 68,000 clones listed, approximately 97% are singletons. This entry belongs to a study of technical replicates of blood from several donors. This clonotype originated in a human donor in good health. Sample: T cells isolated from PBMCs.

The CDR3 region has the DNA TGTGCCAGCCGGAAATGGGGTCCAGGGGGCACAGATACGCAGTATTTT. It is translated as CASRKWGPGGTDTQYF. The chain couples TRBV7-6 to TRBJ2-3, with TRBD1 as a possible D gene (6 bases). CDR3 length: 16 residues. Between the trimmed V and J ends, which lost 8 bases and 1 base, there was a span of 19 bases. Germline values: CDR1 SGHVS, CDR2 FNYEAQ.